The 31 T cell receptor beta chains below come from one sample, sequenced in a study of T cell changes during pregnancy in multiple sclerosis. Repertoires were generated with immunoSEQ multiplex PCR, while TCRdb's copy carries only in-frame clones and drops some. The data show some 87,000 clones, more than 90% seen once. The sequenced sample was CD4+ T cells from peripheral blood mononuclear cells, obtained before pregnancy. Receptor source: a female donor with multiple sclerosis, enrolled in a pregnancy study.

The gene calls are TRBV5-6 and TRBJ2-2; 8 bases match TRBD1. The CDR3 contains 16 residues. Germline CDR1 SGHDT, CDR2 YYEEEE. Losses at the gene ends were 4 bases for V and 2 bases for J; bases not matched to a gene: 7. This CDR3 reads CASSPQTGANTGELFF. Here the CDR3 DNA reads TGTGCCAGCAGCCCTCAGACAGGGGCAAACACCGGGGAGCTGTTTTTT.

Note on this clone: One end of the junction varies from germline; a read error may be responsible. The chain links TRBV15 to TRBJ1-2, with TRBD1 as a possible D gene (6 bases). The germline V gene has CDR1 LNHNV and CDR2 YYDKDF (reference sequence). The CDR3 is made up of 13 amino acids. The CDR3 loop is CATSRDWGTLTFF. CDR3 bases: TGTGCCACCAGCAGAGATTGGGGGACACTCACATTCTTC.

This chain links TRBV6-5 with TRBJ1-2; 7 bases are a match to TRBD1. V dropped 5 bases and J dropped 3; count of bases not matched to a gene: 6. Germline V gene sequence: CDR1 MNHEY, CDR2 SVGAGI. This CDR3 is 14 amino acids long. For the CDR3, the DNA is TGTGCCAGCAGTCGAGACAGGGTGGACTATGGCTACACCTTC. It translates to CASSRDRVDYGYTF.

This clone showed up just once. V is TRBV19 and J is TRBJ2-1, with a possible D match to TRBD2 (7 bases). V dropped 2 bases and J dropped 10 bases, with 12 bases sitting between them. CDR1 LNHDA and CDR2 SQIVND come from the germline V gene (reference sequence). This CDR3 comprises 13 residues. The CDR3 DNA reads TGTGCCAGTAGTATAATGGGCGGGGGCGAGCAGTTCTTC. Amino acid sequence: CASSIMGGGEQFF.

The chain links TRBV6-1 to TRBJ2-7; TRBD2 agrees at 10 bases. Germline V gene data show CDR1 as MNHNS and CDR2 as SASEGT. This CDR3 has 18 amino acids. V was pared by 0 bases and J by 3 bases, with 11 bases of the junction left unmatched. The CDR3 DNA reads as TGTGCCAGCAGTGAAGCGTGGGTACGAGCGGGGGGGAGCTACGAGCAGTACTTC. This codes for CASSEAWVRAGGSYEQYF.

The V gene is TRBV6-1, the J gene TRBJ1-5, with 7 bases matching TRBD1. The V segment lost 4 bases and the J segment 3 bases; nucleotides outside the gene matches: 6. This CDR3 has 15 amino acids. CDR1 is MNHNS, CDR2 SASEGT, per germline. The DNA of the CDR3 is TGTGCCAGCAGTGCGACGACAGGGCCCAATCAGCCCCAGCATTTT. Its translation is CASSATTGPNQPQHF.

The chain links TRBV4-2 to TRBJ2-7; 7 nucleotides align to TRBD2. This CDR3 comprises 18 residues. CDR1 is LGHNA, CDR2 YNFKEQ, per germline. J was trimmed by 0 bases and V by 0 bases; bases with no gene match: 11. The CDR3 sequence is CASSQDTSTSPLSYEQYF. The CDR3, as DNA: TGTGCCAGCAGCCAAGATACCTCGACTAGCCCACTCTCCTACGAGCAGTACTTC.

The rearrangement uses TRBV9 and TRBJ1-1, with D possibly being TRBD1 (5 bases). Germline V gene lookup returns CDR1 SGDLS and CDR2 YYNGEE. This CDR3 contains 15 residues. Trimming cost V 4 bases and J 5 bases, with 18 bases left between them. CDR3 amino acids: CASSPHSGGWTEAFF. Written as DNA, the CDR3 is TGTGCCAGCAGCCCCCATAGTGGGGGGTGGACTGAAGCTTTCTTT.

The rearrangement joins TRBV23-1 to TRBJ1-1; D uncertain. TRBV23-1 is designated an ORF whose function remains uncertain. CDR3 length equals 15 residues. Trimming took 2 bases from V and 4 from J, leaving 14 bases between them. Here the CDR3 reads CASSQVGPEGTEAFF. The CDR3 DNA reads TGCGCCAGCAGTCAAGTAGGACCTGAGGGCACTGAAGCTTTCTTT.

V is TRBV12-1 and J is TRBJ2-5; the table's D call TRBD2 went unverified against the DNA. TRBV12-1 is recorded as a pseudogene. This CDR3 comprises 22 residues. CDR3 in DNA: TGTGCCAGCAGCCCTAATAACTTACGACTAGCGGGAGGACGCCGTTCGCGGGGGACCCAGTACTTC. Its protein is CASSPNNLRLAGGRRSRGTQYF.

The chain has TRBV28 and TRBJ2-7; TRBD2 agrees at 9 bases. The germline CDR1 and CDR2 sequences are MDHEN and SYDVKM. This CDR3 has 14 residues. J was trimmed by 4 bases and V by 6 bases; bases with no gene match: 7. The CDR3 DNA follows: TGTGCCAGCAGACTTAGCGGGAGTGGGTACGAGCAGTACTTC. The encoded protein is CASRLSGSGYEQYF.

The chain combines TRBV19 with TRBJ2-2, with TRBD2 identical over 9 bases. The J segment lost 4 bases and the V segment lost 3 bases, leaving 9 bases of the junction unmatched. The CDR3 is made up of 17 amino acids. Germline values: CDR1 LNHDA, CDR2 SQIVND (reference sequence). The CDR3 DNA follows: TGTGCCAGTAGTATGGGGGCTAGCGGGGTCTCCACCGGGGAGCTGTTTTTT. It codes for CASSMGASGVSTGELFF.

The genes are TRBV7-8 and TRBJ2-5; a possible D gene is TRBD1 (6 bases). Per germline, CDR1 SGHVS and CDR2 FQNEAQ. CDR3 length: 18 residues. Between the trimmed V and J ends, which lost 6 bases and 5 bases, there was a span of 28 bases. The CDR3 sequence is CASRLEGVQVLVRETQYF. The CDR3 region has the DNA TGTGCCAGCAGACTAGAGGGGGTTCAGGTGCTTGTGCGGGAGACCCAGTACTTC.

The rearrangement joins TRBV6-1 to TRBJ2-5; D may be TRBD2 (7 bases). There are 14 residues in the CDR3. The germline V and J ends were trimmed by 4 bases and 5 bases, with 14 bases remaining between them. Germline V lookup: CDR1 MNHNS, CDR2 SASEGT. The CDR3 DNA is TGTGCCAGCAGTGGTAACGGGGGGCCTGAGACCCAGTACTTC. Translation: CASSGNGGPETQYF.

This chain connects TRBV30 to TRBJ2-4; D is unclear. The CDR3 runs 16 residues. Per the germline V gene, CDR1 is GTSNPN and CDR2 is SVGIG (reference sequence). Trimming left V 2 bases short and J 0 bases short, with 14 bases between. CDR3 residues: CAWSRAQLLAKNIQYF. The CDR3 bases are TGTGCCTGGAGTCGAGCACAGCTACTAGCCAAAAACATTCAGTACTTC.

This CDR3 reads CASSRTGSSGNTIYF. The CDR3 DNA reads as TGTGCCAGCAGCCGTACAGGGTCCTCTGGAAACACCATATATTTT. V gene TRBV9 combines with J gene TRBJ1-3, with a possible D match to TRBD1 (6 bases). With 4 bases removed from V and 0 bases from J, the gap between germline ends came to 11 bases. CDR1 is SGDLS and CDR2 is YYNGEE in the germline V gene. This CDR3 has 15 amino acids.

The chain joins TRBV6-1 to TRBJ2-1; 10 bases align to TRBD1. The V gene's germline CDR1 is MNHNS and CDR2 SASEGT. The CDR3 totals 14 residues. Losses at the gene ends were 7 bases for V and 5 bases for J; bases not matched to a gene: 5. As DNA, the CDR3 is TGTGCCAGCACTCGGACAGGGGGAGACAATGAGCAGTTCTTC. Its protein is CASTRTGGDNEQFF.

The chain employs TRBV6-1 and TRBJ1-4; 10 positions agree with TRBD1. Germline V gives CDR1 MNHNS, CDR2 SASEGT. V trimming: 0 bases; J trimming: 10 bases; junction bases outside the gene matches: 5. The CDR3 sequence is 15 residues long. The CDR3 here is CASSEARTGGGKLFF. CDR3 nucleotide sequence: TGTGCCAGCAGTGAAGCGCGGACAGGGGGTGGAAAACTGTTTTTT.

J is TRBJ2-7 and V is TRBV30; TRBD1 might be the D (6 bases). Germline values: CDR1 GTSNPN, CDR2 SVGIG (reference sequence). V lost 4 bases, J lost 2 bases, and 12 bases lay in between. The CDR3 extends over 13 amino acids. The CDR3 region is CAWTRDIPYEQYF. For the CDR3, the DNA is TGTGCCTGGACCCGGGACATTCCCTACGAGCAGTACTTC.

CDR3 amino acids: CASSGGLAGGRRTDTQYF. CDR3 nucleotides: TGTGCCAGCAGCGGGGGACTAGCGGGGGGCAGGCGCACAGATACGCAGTATTTT. The rearrangement uses TRBV5-4 and TRBJ2-3; 15 nucleotides agree with TRBD2. The CDR3 contains 18 residues. V was pared by 4 bases and J by 1 base, with 7 bases of the junction left unmatched. Looked up from germline, CDR1 is SGHNT and CDR2 is YYREEE (reference sequence).

This chain connects TRBV20-1 to TRBJ2-5; D is perhaps TRBD2 (5 bases). V was shortened by 8 bases and J by 5 bases, with 9 bases between the two germline ends. The CDR3 extends over 10 amino acids. The V gene's germline CDR1 is DFQATT and CDR2 SNEGSKA (reference sequence). This CDR3 reads CSPSGETQYF. The CDR3, as DNA: TGCAGTCCCTCGGGGGAGACCCAGTACTTC.

The V call is TRBV15, the J call TRBJ1-2, with unresolved D. Germline CDR1 LNHNV, CDR2 YYDKDF (reference sequence). V lost 3 bases and J 7 bases, leaving 9 bases between the germline ends. The CDR3 is 12 amino acids. The DNA for the CDR3 is TGTGCCACCAGCAGGGACTCTGGTGGCTACACCTTC. Amino acid sequence: CATSRDSGGYTF.

The chain couples TRBV19 to TRBJ2-1; 10 nucleotides agree with TRBD2. This CDR3 spans 16 amino acids. Germline CDR1 LNHDA, CDR2 SQIVND (reference sequence). The J segment lost 0 bases and the V segment lost 5 bases, leaving 4 bases of the junction unmatched. The CDR3, as DNA: TGTGCCAGTAGTCTAGCGGGAGTCGGCTCCTACAATGAGCAGTTCTTC. Translated: CASSLAGVGSYNEQFF.

The chain employs TRBV5-1 and TRBJ1-6; D not certain. This CDR3 spans 16 amino acids. V was cut by 1 base and J by 4 bases, with 12 bases left in between. CDR1 is SGHRS, CDR2 YFSETQ, per germline. The CDR3: CASSLTLLDYNSPLHF. The CDR3 DNA reads as TGCGCCAGCAGCTTGACACTCCTAGATTATAATTCACCCCTCCACTTT.

The chain has TRBV6-5 and TRBJ1-5; no clear D gene. CDR3 size: 15 residues. The germline gives CDR1 MNHEY, CDR2 SVGAGI. The ends were cut back, 4 bases at V and 6 bases at J, with 16 bases in the middle. CDR3 in DNA: TGTGCCAGCAGTTCCCAACCCCGCGGAGGTCAGCCCCAGCATTTT. Its protein product is CASSSQPRGGQPQHF.

The rearrangement uses TRBV6-6 and TRBJ1-1; 11 bases are shared with TRBD1. This CDR3 is built from 15 residues. Germline values: CDR1 MNHNY, CDR2 SVGAGI (reference sequence). V lost 5 bases, J lost 0 bases, and 2 bases stayed unmatched. Here the CDR3 reads CASSRTGGLNTEAFF. The CDR3 coding sequence is TGTGCCAGCAGTAGGACAGGGGGCTTGAACACTGAAGCTTTCTTT.

J is TRBJ2-7 and V is TRBV6-1; 10 nucleotides align to TRBD2. CDR1 and CDR2 from the germline V gene are MNHNS and SASEGT. The CDR3 is 13 amino acids. The trim removed 5 bases at V and 4 bases at J, leaving 2 bases unmatched. The CDR3 is CASSTAGGYEQYF. CDR3 DNA: TGTGCCAGCAGTACAGCGGGAGGGTACGAGCAGTACTTC.

The chain links TRBV6-1 to TRBJ1-1; D gene uncertain. Germline CDR1 reads MNHNS; CDR2 reads SASEGT. The CDR3 is 14 residues long. The V end lost 5 bases, the J end lost 0 bases, and 10 bases lay between the germline ends. The DNA of the CDR3 is TGTGCCAGCAGTTTGAAACAGATGAACACTGAAGCTTTCTTT. Translating it yields CASSLKQMNTEAFF.

The V call is TRBV15, the J call TRBJ2-2, with no clear D. The CDR3 sequence is 14 residues long. The V end was cut by 4 bases, the J end by 8 bases, with 14 bases between. From germline, CDR1 is LNHNV and CDR2 YYDKDF (reference sequence). The CDR3 region is CATSIPTPGGELFF. The CDR3 DNA reads as TGTGCCACCAGCATACCAACCCCAGGAGGGGAGCTGTTTTTT.

The chain recombines TRBV7-3 with TRBJ1-6; 7 bases agree with TRBD1. Losses at the gene ends were 2 bases for V and 7 bases for J; bases not matched to a gene: 5. Germline-derived CDR1 and CDR2 are SGHTA and FQGTGA. The CDR3 sequence is 15 residues long. CDR3 protein: CASSLSGTVNSPLHF. CDR3 bases: TGTGCCAGCAGCTTATCGGGGACAGTCAATTCACCCCTCCACTTT.

The chain is built from TRBV19 and TRBJ2-7; possibly TRBD1 for D (6 bases). CDR1 is LNHDA and CDR2 is SQIVND in the germline V gene (reference sequence). V was cut by 4 bases and J by 0 bases, with 10 bases left in between. CDR3 size: 14 residues. CDR3 nucleotides: TGTGCCAGTAGTAAGAGGGGGAGCTCCTACGAGCAGTACTTC. Its translation: CASSKRGSSYEQYF.